This paragraph reports one TCR beta chain. These data belong to a study of T cell responses to AZD1222 COVID-19 vaccine. Study at large: Second doses that came at about 4 or about 12 weeks were put together.

The trim removed 4 bases at V and 3 bases at J, leaving 19 bases unmatched. Germline CDR1 is LNHDA and CDR2 is SQIVND (reference sequence). This CDR3 comprises 21 residues. Using immunoSEQ multiplex PCR, the repertoire was profiled, and TCRdb retains in-frame clones only, with some absent. The sample records about 150,000 clones, roughly 91% being singletons. Here the sequenced sample was peripheral blood, taken on day 0 of AZD1222 vaccination. This chain connects TRBV19 to TRBJ2-4; 12 positions match TRBD1. This TCR derives from an adult in good health. CDR3 region: CASSRSSGQGANRFGKNIQYF. The CDR3, as DNA: TGTGCCAGTAGTAGATCTTCGGGACAGGGGGCGAATCGCTTCGGCAAAAACATTCAGTACTTC.